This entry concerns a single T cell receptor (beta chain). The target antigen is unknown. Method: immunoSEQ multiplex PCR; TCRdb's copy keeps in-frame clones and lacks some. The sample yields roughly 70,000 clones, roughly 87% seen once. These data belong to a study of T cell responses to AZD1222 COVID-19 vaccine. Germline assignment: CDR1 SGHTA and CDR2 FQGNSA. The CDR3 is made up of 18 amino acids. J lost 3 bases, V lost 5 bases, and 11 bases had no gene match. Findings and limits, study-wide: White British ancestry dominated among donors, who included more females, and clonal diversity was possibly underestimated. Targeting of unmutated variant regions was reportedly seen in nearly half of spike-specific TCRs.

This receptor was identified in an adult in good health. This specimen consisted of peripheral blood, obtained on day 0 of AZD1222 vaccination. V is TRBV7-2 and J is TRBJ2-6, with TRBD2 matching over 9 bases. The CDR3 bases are TGTGCCAGCAGCCTCCAAGGCGGCGGGAGGGGTGGGGCCAACGTCCTGACTTTC. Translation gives CASSLQGGGRGGANVLTF.